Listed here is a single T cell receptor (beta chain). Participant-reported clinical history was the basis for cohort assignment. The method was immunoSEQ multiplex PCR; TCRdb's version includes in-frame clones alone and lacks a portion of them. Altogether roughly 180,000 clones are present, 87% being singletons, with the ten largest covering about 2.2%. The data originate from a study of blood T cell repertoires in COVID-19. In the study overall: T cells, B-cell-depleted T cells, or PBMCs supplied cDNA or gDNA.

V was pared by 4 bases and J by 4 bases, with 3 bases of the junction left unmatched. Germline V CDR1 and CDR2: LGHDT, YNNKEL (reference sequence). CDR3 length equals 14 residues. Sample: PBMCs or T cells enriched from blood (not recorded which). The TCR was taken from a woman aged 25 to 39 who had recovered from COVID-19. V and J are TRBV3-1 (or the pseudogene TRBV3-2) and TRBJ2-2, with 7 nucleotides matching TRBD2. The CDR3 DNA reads TGTGCCAGCAGCCGCGGGGGTGGCACCGGGGAGCTGTTTTTT. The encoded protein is CASSRGGGTGELFF.